Below, 18 T cell receptor beta chains from the same sample are listed, as sequenced in a study of blood T cell repertoires in COVID-19. The repertoire was sequenced with immunoSEQ multiplex PCR; TCRdb's copy has only in-frame clones and lacks some. Of over 35,000 clones in the sample, 75% to 90% were seen once. Specimen: peripheral blood. These receptors originate from a woman older than 75 with COVID-19, enrolled during active disease.

The chain uses TRBV2 and TRBJ2-7; D might be TRBD1 (5 bases). Per germline, CDR1 SNHLY and CDR2 FYNNEI. The CDR3 is made up of 14 amino acids. The V gene lost 4 bases and the J gene lost 0 bases, with 10 bases spanning the gap. The CDR3 here is CASSVDSYSYEQYF. CDR3 DNA: TGTGCCAGCAGTGTCGACAGCTACTCCTACGAGCAGTACTTC.

This chain uses TRBV2 with TRBJ1-1; 8 positions match TRBD1. With V trimmed by 8 bases and J by 0 bases, 5 bases remained unmatched. Looked up from germline, CDR1 is SNHLY and CDR2 is FYNNEI. The CDR3 contains 14 residues. The DNA of the CDR3 is TGTGCCAGCGAAGGACAGGGCCTGAACACTGAAGCTTTCTTT. As protein: CASEGQGLNTEAFF.

The V call is TRBV20-1, the J call TRBJ2-1; 10 bases line up with TRBD1. J was trimmed by 14 bases and V by 5 bases; bases with no gene match: 6. This CDR3 is 11 amino acids long. CDR1 is DFQATT, CDR2 SNEGSKA, per germline (reference sequence). DNA for the CDR3: TGCAGTGCTGGGGGACAGGGGACGAAGTTCTTC. Translating it yields CSAGGQGTKFF.

The CDR3 bases are TGTGCCAGCACCCCGGACAGGGCGGGTACGCAGTATTTT. Its translation is CASTPDRAGTQYF. This chain joins TRBV27 and TRBJ2-3; 8 bases agree with TRBD1. Germline V lookup: CDR1 MNHEY, CDR2 SMNVEV (reference sequence). This CDR3 comprises 13 residues. J gave up 8 bases and V 7 bases, and 8 bases lay outside the gene matches.

The CDR3 reads CASSLAWRTGELFF. The CDR3 DNA reads TGTGCCAGCAGCTTGGCCTGGAGGACGGGGGAGCTGTTTTTT. This chain links TRBV5-6 with TRBJ2-2, with D possibly being TRBD2 (5 bases). The CDR3 extends over 14 amino acids. V lost 0 bases to trimming and J lost 8 bases, with 11 bases between them. The germline CDR1 and CDR2 sequences are SGHDT and YYEEEE.

V and J are TRBV5-6 and TRBJ2-7, with D hard to call. The CDR3 extends over 12 amino acids. CDR1 and CDR2 from the germline V gene are SGHDT and YYEEEE. V lost 1 base and J 4 bases, leaving 6 bases between the germline ends. In DNA form, the CDR3 reads TGTGCCAGCAGCTTGTTAGAGTACGAGCAGTACTTC. Translated: CASSLLEYEQYF.

CDR3 amino acids: CASSDSRGASNQPQHF. CDR3 coding DNA: TGTGCCAGCAGTGATTCTCGGGGGGCATCCAATCAGCCCCAGCATTTT. The chain recombines TRBV6-1 with TRBJ1-5; a possible D gene is TRBD1 (6 bases). Trimming took off 3 bases at V and 3 bases at J, with 15 bases between the two ends. The CDR3 length is 16 residues. Per the germline V gene, CDR1 is MNHNS and CDR2 is SASEGT.

The genes are TRBV5-4 and TRBJ1-1; D possibly corresponds to TRBD1 (6 bases). The V and J ends lost 3 bases and 4 bases respectively, with 13 bases between them. Germline V gene lookup returns CDR1 SGHNT and CDR2 YYREEE (reference sequence). This CDR3 is 14 amino acids long. This CDR3 is CASSSRGGVTEAFF. In DNA form, the CDR3 reads TGTGCCAGCAGCTCCCGGGGGGGCGTCACTGAAGCTTTCTTT.

The rearrangement joins TRBV12-3 or TRBV12-4 to TRBJ1-3; perhaps TRBD1 as D (6 bases). Trimming removed 5 bases at V and 5 bases at J, with 10 bases between. The CDR3 runs to 13 residues. CDR3 loop: CASSPDRRNTIYF. CDR3 DNA sequence: TGTGCCAGCAGTCCGGACAGACGAAACACCATATATTTT.

This sequence joins TRBV5-4 and TRBJ2-1, with 9 nucleotides matching TRBD2. With V trimmed by 0 bases and J by 9 bases, 10 bases remained unmatched. Germline assignment: CDR1 SGHNT and CDR2 YYREEE (reference sequence). The CDR3 sequence is 16 residues long. CDR3 region: CASSLDRGGRAGEQFF. The CDR3 DNA reads TGTGCCAGCAGCTTGGACCGAGGCGGGAGGGCCGGTGAGCAGTTCTTC.

The V call is TRBV9, the J call TRBJ2-2; 12 nucleotides agree with TRBD2. The CDR3 runs 15 residues. Germline-derived CDR1 and CDR2 are SGDLS and YYNGEE. The junction had 0 bases not matched to a gene; V was cut back by 0 bases and J by 6 bases. CDR3 nucleotides: TGTGCCAGCAGCGTAGGACTAGCGGGAGCCGGGGAGCTGTTTTTT. As protein: CASSVGLAGAGELFF.

The chain has TRBV3-1 (or the pseudogene TRBV3-2) and TRBJ2-1, with 12 bases fitting TRBD2. The germline V gene has CDR1 LGHDT and CDR2 YNNKEL (reference sequence). Trimming removed 4 bases from V and 2 bases from J; junction bases left unmatched: 3. This CDR3 has 16 residues. The CDR3 bases are TGTGCCAGCAGCCCATCTAGCGGGGGGGCCTACAATGAGCAGTTCTTC. Protein product: CASSPSSGGAYNEQFF.

There are a few counts of this clone. The J gene is TRBJ1-2, the V gene TRBV6-4; D might be TRBD1 (5 bases). Trimming took 0 bases from V and 6 from J, leaving 14 bases between them. From germline, CDR1 is MRHNA and CDR2 SNTAGT. The CDR3 length is 15 residues. In DNA, the CDR3 is TGTGCCAGCAGTGACTCGTACAGGATATCAAATGGCTACACCTTC. Protein sequence: CASSDSYRISNGYTF.

This sequence joins TRBV19 and TRBJ1-2, with 7 bases lining up with TRBD1. Germline CDR1 is LNHDA and CDR2 is SQIVND (reference sequence). V lost 1 base, J lost 4 bases, and 9 bases stayed unmatched. CDR3 size: 16 residues. CDR3: CASSIATGDAPYGYTF. For the CDR3, the DNA is TGTGCCAGTAGTATAGCCACAGGGGACGCACCCTATGGCTACACCTTC.

This chain joins TRBV5-4 and TRBJ1-2; the match to TRBD1 covers 7 bases. The V gene end was trimmed by 0 bases and the J gene end by 4 bases; junction bases not matched to a gene: 9. The CDR3 is made up of 16 amino acids. CDR1 is SGHNT, CDR2 YYREEE, per germline (reference sequence). CDR3 protein: CASSLDPTGKGYGYTF. CDR3 sequence (DNA): TGTGCCAGCAGCTTGGACCCGACAGGGAAAGGCTATGGCTACACCTTC.

The chain carries TRBV29-1 and TRBJ1-6; D remains unclear. Per germline, CDR1 SQVTM and CDR2 ANQGSEA. V was shortened by 6 bases and J by 10 bases, with 16 bases between the two germline ends. The CDR3 has 13 residues. The CDR3 region has the DNA TGCAGCGTGACTCAGGATGGCGGGTCACCCCTCCACTTT. This sequence encodes CSVTQDGGSPLHF.

This chain uses TRBV5-1 with TRBJ1-4; 9 positions agree with TRBD1. CDR3 length: 15 residues. The junction had 5 bases not matched to a gene; V was cut back by 0 bases and J by 8 bases. Germline V gene data show CDR1 as SGHRS and CDR2 as YFSETQ. CDR3 sequence reads: CASSLEGTGREKLFF. The CDR3 bases are TGCGCCAGCAGCTTGGAGGGGACAGGGAGAGAAAAACTGTTTTTT.

The CDR3 DNA sequence: TGTGCCAGCAGCTTAGCCGGACTAGCGGGAGATACGCAGTATTTT. The encoded protein is CASSLAGLAGDTQYF. V gene TRBV7-2 combines with J gene TRBJ2-3; 11 nucleotides agree with TRBD2. Germline trimming cut 0 bases from V and 5 bases from J; bases unmatched to any gene: 1. The CDR3 length is 15 residues. Per germline, CDR1 SGHTA and CDR2 FQGNSA.